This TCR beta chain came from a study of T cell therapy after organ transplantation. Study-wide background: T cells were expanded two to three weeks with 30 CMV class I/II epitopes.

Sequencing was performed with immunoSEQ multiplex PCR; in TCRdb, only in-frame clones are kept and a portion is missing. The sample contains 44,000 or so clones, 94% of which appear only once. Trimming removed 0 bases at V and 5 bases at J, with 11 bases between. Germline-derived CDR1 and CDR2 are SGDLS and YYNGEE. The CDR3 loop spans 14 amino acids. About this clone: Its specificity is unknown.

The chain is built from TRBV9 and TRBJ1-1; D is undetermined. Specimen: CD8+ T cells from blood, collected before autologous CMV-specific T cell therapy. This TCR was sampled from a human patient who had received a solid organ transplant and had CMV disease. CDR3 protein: CASSVGAAPTEAFF. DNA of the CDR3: TGTGCCAGCAGCGTAGGGGCGGCACCTACTGAAGCTTTCTTT.